This T cell receptor (beta chain) was profiled in a study of CD8+ T cells in alopecia areata. Reverse transcribed after extraction, RNA yielded cDNA as the sequencing template. Here immunoSEQ multiplex PCR was the method, and the copy in TCRdb shows in-frame clones only, minus some. The sample consists of approximately 210,000 clones, around 65% of them appearing once. The CDR3 contains 16 residues. The junction had 7 bases not matched to a gene; V was cut back by 4 bases and J by 2 bases. The germline CDR1 and CDR2 sequences are SGHTA and FQGTGA. Treatment indicated: oral pan-JAK inhibitor, 5-10 mg twice daily.

This sequence was found in a human donor with alopecia areata. The material was CD4+ T cells sorted from blood, obtained at week 4, from a patient treated with tofacitinib. This chain links TRBV7-3 with TRBJ1-1; TRBD1 agrees at 10 bases. The CDR3 DNA reads as TGTGCCAGCAGCTCTACCGGGACAGGGGCCAACACTGAAGCTTTCTTT. Amino acids: CASSSTGTGANTEAFF.